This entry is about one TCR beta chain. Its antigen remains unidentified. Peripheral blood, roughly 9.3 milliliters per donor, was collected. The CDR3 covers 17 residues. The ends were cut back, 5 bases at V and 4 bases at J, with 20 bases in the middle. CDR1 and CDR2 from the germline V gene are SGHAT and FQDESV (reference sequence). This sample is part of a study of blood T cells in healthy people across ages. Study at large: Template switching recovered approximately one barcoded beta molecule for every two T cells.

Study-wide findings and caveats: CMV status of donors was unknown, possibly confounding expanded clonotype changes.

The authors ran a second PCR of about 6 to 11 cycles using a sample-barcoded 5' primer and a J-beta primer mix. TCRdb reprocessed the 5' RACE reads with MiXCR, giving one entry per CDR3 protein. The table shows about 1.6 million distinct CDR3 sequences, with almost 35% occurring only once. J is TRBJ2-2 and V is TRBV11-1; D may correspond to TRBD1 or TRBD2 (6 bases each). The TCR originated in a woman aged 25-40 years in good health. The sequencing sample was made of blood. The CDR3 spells CASSPKRGQGVTGELFF. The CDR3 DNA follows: TGTGCCAGCAGCCCAAAACGGGGGCAGGGAGTCACCGGGGAGCTGTTTTTT.